This T cell receptor beta chain was identified in a study of blood T cell repertoires in COVID-19. Study at large: COVID-19 samples, acute and convalescent, were from the United States, Italy and Spain.

This CDR3 is 15 amino acids long. Per the germline V gene, CDR1 is SNHLY and CDR2 is FYNNEI. The J segment lost 10 bases and the V segment lost 1 base, leaving 7 bases of the junction unmatched. Everyone who took part was roughly 18 to 95 years old, and they came from 20 to 25 US areas. Data came from immunoSEQ multiplex PCR; TCRdb stores just in-frame clones and leaves some out. The sample has around 200,000 clones; 80% are singletons. V gene TRBV2 combines with J gene TRBJ1-6; 7 bases align to TRBD1. This TCR was recovered from a woman in her thirties or forties with acute COVID-19. The sequenced sample consisted of PBMCs or T cells enriched from blood (not recorded which). Here the CDR3 reads CASSEVDRARSPLHF. CDR3 nucleotide sequence: TGTGCCAGCAGTGAAGTCGACAGGGCAAGGTCACCCCTCCACTTT.